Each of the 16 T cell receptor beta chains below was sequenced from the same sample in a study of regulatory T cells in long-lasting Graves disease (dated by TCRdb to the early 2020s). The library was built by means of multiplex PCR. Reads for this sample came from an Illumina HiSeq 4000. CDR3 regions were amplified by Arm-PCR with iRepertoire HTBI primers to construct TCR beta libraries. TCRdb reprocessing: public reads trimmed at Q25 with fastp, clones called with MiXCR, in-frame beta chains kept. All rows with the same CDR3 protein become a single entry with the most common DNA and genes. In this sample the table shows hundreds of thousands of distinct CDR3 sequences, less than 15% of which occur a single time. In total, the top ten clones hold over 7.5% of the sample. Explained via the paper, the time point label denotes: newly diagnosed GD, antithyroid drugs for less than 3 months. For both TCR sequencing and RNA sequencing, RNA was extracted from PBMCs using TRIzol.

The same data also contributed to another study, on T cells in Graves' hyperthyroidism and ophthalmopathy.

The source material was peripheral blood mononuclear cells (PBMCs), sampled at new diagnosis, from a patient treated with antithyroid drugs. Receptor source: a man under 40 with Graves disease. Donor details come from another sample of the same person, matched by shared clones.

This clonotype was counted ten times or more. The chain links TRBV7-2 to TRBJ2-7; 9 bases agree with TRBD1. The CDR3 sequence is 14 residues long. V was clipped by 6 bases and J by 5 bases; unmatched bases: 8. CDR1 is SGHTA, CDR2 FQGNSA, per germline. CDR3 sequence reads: CASRPPGQGNEQYF. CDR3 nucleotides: TGTGCCAGCAGGCCTCCGGGACAGGGAAACGAGCAGTACTTC.

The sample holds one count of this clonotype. The CDR3 loop is CASMAGGPYEQYF. CDR3 coding DNA: TGTGCCAGCATGGCGGGAGGCCCCTACGAGCAGTACTTC. V is TRBV2 and J is TRBJ2-7, with TRBD2 identical over 8 bases. The CDR3 is made up of 13 amino acids. Germline values: CDR1 SNHLY, CDR2 FYNNEI. J was trimmed by 2 bases and V by 7 bases; bases with no gene match: 4.

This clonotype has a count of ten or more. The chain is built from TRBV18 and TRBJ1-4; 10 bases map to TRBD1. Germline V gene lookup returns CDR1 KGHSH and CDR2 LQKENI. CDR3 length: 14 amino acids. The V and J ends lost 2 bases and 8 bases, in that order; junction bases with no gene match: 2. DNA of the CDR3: TGTGCCAGCTCACCAGGGACAGGGGACGAAAAACTGTTTTTT. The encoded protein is CASSPGTGDEKLFF.

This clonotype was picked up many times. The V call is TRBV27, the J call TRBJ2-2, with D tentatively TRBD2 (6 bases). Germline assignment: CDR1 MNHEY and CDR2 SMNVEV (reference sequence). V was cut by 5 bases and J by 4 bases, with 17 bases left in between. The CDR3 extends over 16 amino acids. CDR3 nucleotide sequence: TGTGCCAGCAGTGCGGGGACCCACTCGGTCACCGGGGAGCTGTTTTTT. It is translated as CASSAGTHSVTGELFF.

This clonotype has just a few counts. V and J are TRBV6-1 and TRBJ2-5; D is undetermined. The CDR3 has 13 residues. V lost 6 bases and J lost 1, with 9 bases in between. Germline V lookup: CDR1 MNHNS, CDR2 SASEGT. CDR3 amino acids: CASSLTLQETQYF. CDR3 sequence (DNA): TGTGCCAGCAGCCTGACACTCCAAGAGACCCAGTACTTC.

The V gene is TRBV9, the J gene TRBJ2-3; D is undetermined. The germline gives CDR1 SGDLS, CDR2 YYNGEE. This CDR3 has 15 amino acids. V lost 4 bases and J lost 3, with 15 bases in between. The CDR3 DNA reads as TGTGCCAGCAGCTCTGGGCCGACGGGTACAGATACGCAGTATTTT. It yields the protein CASSSGPTGTDTQYF.

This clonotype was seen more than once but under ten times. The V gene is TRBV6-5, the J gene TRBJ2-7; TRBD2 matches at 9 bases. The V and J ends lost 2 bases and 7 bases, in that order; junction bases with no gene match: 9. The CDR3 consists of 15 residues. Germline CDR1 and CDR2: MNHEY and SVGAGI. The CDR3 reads CASSYGLAGLREQYF. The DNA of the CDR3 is TGTGCCAGCAGTTACGGTCTAGCGGGATTGAGGGAGCAGTACTTC.

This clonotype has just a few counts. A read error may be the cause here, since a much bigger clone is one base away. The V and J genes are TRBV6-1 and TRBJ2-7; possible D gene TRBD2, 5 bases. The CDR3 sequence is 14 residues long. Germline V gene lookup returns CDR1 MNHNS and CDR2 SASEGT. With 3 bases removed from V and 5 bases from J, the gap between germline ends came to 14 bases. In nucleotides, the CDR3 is TGTGCCAGCAGTGATTCTAGCAGGAGAGACGAGCAGTACTTC. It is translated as CASSDSSRRDEQYF.

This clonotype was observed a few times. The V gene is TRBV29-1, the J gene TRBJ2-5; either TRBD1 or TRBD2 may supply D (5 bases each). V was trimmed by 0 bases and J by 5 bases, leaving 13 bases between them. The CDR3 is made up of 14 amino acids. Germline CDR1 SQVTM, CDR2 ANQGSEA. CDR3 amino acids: CSVEDGRGTETQYF. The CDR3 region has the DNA TGCAGCGTTGAAGATGGTAGAGGGACGGAGACCCAGTACTTC.

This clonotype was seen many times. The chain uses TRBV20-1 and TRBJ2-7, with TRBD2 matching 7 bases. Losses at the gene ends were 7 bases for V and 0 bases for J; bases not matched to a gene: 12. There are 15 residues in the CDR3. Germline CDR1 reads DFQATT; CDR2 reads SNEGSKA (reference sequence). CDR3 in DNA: TGCAGTGTTAAGCCATCAGCGGGGCCCTCCTACGAGCAGTACTTC. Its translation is CSVKPSAGPSYEQYF.

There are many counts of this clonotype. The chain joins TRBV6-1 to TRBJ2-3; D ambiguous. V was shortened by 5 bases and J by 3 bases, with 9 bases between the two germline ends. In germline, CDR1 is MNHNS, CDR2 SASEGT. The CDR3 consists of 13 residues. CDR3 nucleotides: TGTGCCAGCAGTCCGCTAGGGACAGATACGCAGTATTTT. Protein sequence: CASSPLGTDTQYF.

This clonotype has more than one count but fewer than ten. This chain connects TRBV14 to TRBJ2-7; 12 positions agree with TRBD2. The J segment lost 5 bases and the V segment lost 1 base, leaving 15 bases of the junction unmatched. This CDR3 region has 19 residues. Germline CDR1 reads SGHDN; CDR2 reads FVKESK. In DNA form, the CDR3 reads TGTGCCAGCAGCCAAGGGCTAGCGGGAGGGCCGCTGGTGAGTAACGAGCAGTACTTC. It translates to CASSQGLAGGPLVSNEQYF.

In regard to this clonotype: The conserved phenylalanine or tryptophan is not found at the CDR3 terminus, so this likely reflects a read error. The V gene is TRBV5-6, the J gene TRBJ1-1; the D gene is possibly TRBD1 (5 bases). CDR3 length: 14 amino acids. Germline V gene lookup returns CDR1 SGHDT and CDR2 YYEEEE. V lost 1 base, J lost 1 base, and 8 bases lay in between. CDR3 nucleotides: TGTGCCAGCAGCTTGAGAGGGGCGAACACTGAAGCTTTCCTT. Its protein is CASSLRGANTEAFL.

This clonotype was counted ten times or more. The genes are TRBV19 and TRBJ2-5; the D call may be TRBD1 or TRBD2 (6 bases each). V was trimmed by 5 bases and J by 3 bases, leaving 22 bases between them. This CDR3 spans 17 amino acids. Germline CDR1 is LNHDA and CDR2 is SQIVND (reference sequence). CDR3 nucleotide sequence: TGTGCCAGTAGTCCCCGCGGGACACCGAGGGTGGAAGAGACCCAGTACTTC. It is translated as CASSPRGTPRVEETQYF.

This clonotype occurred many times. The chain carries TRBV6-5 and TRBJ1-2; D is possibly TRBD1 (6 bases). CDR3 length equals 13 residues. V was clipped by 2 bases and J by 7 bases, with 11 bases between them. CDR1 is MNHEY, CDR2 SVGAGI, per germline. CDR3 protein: CASSYGGQFGYTF. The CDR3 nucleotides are TGTGCCAGCAGTTACGGGGGGCAGTTTGGCTACACCTTC.

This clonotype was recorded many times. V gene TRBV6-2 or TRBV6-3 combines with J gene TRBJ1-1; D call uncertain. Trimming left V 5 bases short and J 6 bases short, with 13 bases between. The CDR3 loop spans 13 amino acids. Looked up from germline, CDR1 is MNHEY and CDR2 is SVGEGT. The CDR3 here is CASSAPLYPEAFF. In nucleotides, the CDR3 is TGTGCCAGCAGTGCCCCTCTTTACCCTGAAGCTTTCTTT.